These 26 T cell receptor beta chains originate from one sample sequenced in a study of siplizumab effects on memory and regulatory T cells. Measured with immunoSEQ multiplex PCR; TCRdb has only the in-frame clones, and not every one. The sample lists approximately 100,000 clones, roughly 92% occurring once. Sequences were obtained from Tregs sorted from blood. The receptor source for this set is a human donor in good health.

V usage is TRBV7-9 and J usage is TRBJ2-7, with D unclear. The CDR3 has 18 amino acids. Germline CDR1 reads SEHNR; CDR2 reads FQNEAQ (reference sequence). V lost 5 bases and J lost 7, with 30 bases in between. The CDR3 nucleotides read TGTGCCAGCAGCCGCCCGGTAGTCCATCATGTTCGTCTGGATGAGCAGTACTTC. Its translation: CASSRPVVHHVRLDEQYF. The full variable domain, rest sourced from reference TRBV7-9 and TRBJ2-7, is DTGVSQNPRHKITKRGQNVTFRCDPISEHNRLYWYRQTLGQGPEFLTYFQNEAQLEKSRLLSDRFSAERPKGSFSTLEIQRTEQGDSAMYLCASSRPVVHHVRLDEQYFGPGTRLTVT.

The rearrangement links TRBV12-5 to TRBJ2-2, with D possibly matching TRBD2 (5 bases). Trimming removed 1 base from V and 0 bases from J, with 6 bases in between. Germline V gives CDR1 LGHNT, CDR2 FRNRAP. This CDR3 has 15 residues. The CDR3 reads CASGLGGTNTGELFF. CDR3 bases: TGTGCTAGTGGTTTGGGAGGGACGAACACCGGGGAGCTGTTTTTT.

This CDR3 reads CASSAGLAGGWLGNEQFF. The CDR3 DNA is TGTGCCAGCAGCGCCGGACTAGCGGGGGGCTGGCTGGGAAATGAGCAGTTCTTC. This chain joins TRBV9 and TRBJ2-1; 14 positions agree with TRBD2. Unmatched junction bases numbered 12, after V lost 3 bases and J lost 7 bases. The CDR3 consists of 18 residues. Germline loops: CDR1 SGDLS, CDR2 YYNGEE. Full variable domain (remainder filled in from reference TRBV9 and TRBJ2-1): DSGVTQTPKHLITATGQRVTLRCSPRSGDLSVYWYQQSLDQGLQFLIQYYNGEERAKGNILERFSAQQFPDLHSELNLSSLELGDSALYFCASSAGLAGGWLGNEQFFGPGTRLTVL.

The genes are TRBV7-9 and TRBJ2-1, with 7 bases lining up with TRBD2. The CDR3 loop spans 14 amino acids. CDR1 SEHNR and CDR2 FQNEAQ come from the germline V gene (reference sequence). Trimming at V came to 3 bases and at J to 9 bases, leaving 8 bases not matched to a gene. CDR3 in amino acids: CASSFSATSTEQFF. CDR3 sequence (DNA): TGTGCCAGCAGCTTTTCGGCGACTAGCACTGAGCAGTTCTTC.

V is TRBV11-3 and J is TRBJ2-2; D unresolved. V gave up 0 bases and J gave up 7 bases, with 3 bases separating them. Germline V CDR1 and CDR2: SGHNT, YENEEA. CDR3 length equals 12 residues. The DNA for the CDR3 is TGTGCCAGCAGCTTAGAGGGCGGGGAGCTGTTTTTT. It codes for CASSLEGGELFF.

The chain employs TRBV27 and TRBJ2-6; no firm D call. In germline, CDR1 is MNHEY, CDR2 SMNVEV (reference sequence). Trimming removed 6 bases at V and 0 bases at J, with 9 bases between. The CDR3 is 15 residues long. The CDR3 DNA reads TGTGCCAGCAGGGGCGGCAACTCTGGGGCCAACGTCCTGACTTTC. Amino acid sequence: CASRGGNSGANVLTF.

The chain uses TRBV19 and TRBJ1-5; D may be TRBD1 (5 bases). V was pared by 5 bases and J by 2 bases, with 22 bases between. Looked up from germline, CDR1 is LNHDA and CDR2 is SQIVND (reference sequence). The CDR3 runs 18 residues. CDR3 DNA sequence: TGTGCCAGTAGTGCGTCACGACAGATTTGGGGGGGCAATCAGCCCCAGCATTTT. This codes for CASSASRQIWGGNQPQHF.

This chain connects TRBV11-1 to TRBJ2-7, with 9 bases that match TRBD2. V trimming: 5 bases; J trimming: 5 bases; junction bases outside the gene matches: 13. The V gene's germline CDR1 is SGHAT and CDR2 FQDESV (reference sequence). CDR3 length: 16 amino acids. The CDR3 loop is CASSVRRLAGSHEQYF. The CDR3 DNA reads TGTGCCAGCAGCGTTCGTCGGCTAGCGGGATCCCACGAGCAGTACTTC.

This sequence joins TRBV6-1 and TRBJ1-2; tentative D call: TRBD1 (6 bases). Looked up from germline, CDR1 is MNHNS and CDR2 is SASEGT. The ends were cut back, 4 bases at V and 8 bases at J, with 17 bases in the middle. The CDR3 has 14 residues. The CDR3 coding sequence is TGTGCCAGCAGTGGATTTCCTACAGGGTTGGGCTACACCTTC. Protein product: CASSGFPTGLGYTF.

V is TRBV10-2 and J is TRBJ1-2; no clear D. V was pared by 8 bases and J by 7 bases, with 17 bases between. Per the germline V gene, CDR1 is WSHSY and CDR2 is SAAADI. The CDR3 covers 13 residues. The CDR3: CASQNPQVAGYTF. CDR3 DNA sequence: TGCGCCAGCCAAAATCCTCAGGTCGCTGGCTACACCTTC.

The CDR3 region is CASSLLNQPQHF. The CDR3 DNA reads as TGTGCCAGCAGTTTGCTTAATCAGCCCCAGCATTTT. This chain uses TRBV28 with TRBJ1-5; D uncertain. The CDR3 loop spans 12 amino acids. Trimming removed 3 bases from V and 4 bases from J, with 4 bases in between. Germline V gives CDR1 MDHEN, CDR2 SYDVKM.

The chain has TRBV7-2 and TRBJ1-2, with D possibly TRBD1 on 5 matching bases. Trimming stripped 5 bases from V and 0 bases from J, with 13 bases between. Germline CDR1 is SGHTA and CDR2 is FQGNSA. This CDR3 has 15 amino acids. In nucleotides, the CDR3 is TGTGCCAGCAGCCCTGGACACCTAGCTAACTATGGCTACACCTTC. Its translation is CASSPGHLANYGYTF.

This clone came up a few times. The chain employs TRBV2 and TRBJ1-1; D gene uncertain. Looked up from germline, CDR1 is SNHLY and CDR2 is FYNNEI. The V end lost 9 bases, the J end lost 1 base, and 6 bases lay between the germline ends. The CDR3 totals 11 residues. The CDR3 reads CARQKNTEAFF. The CDR3 nucleotides read TGTGCCAGACAGAAGAACACTGAAGCTTTCTTT.

This rearrangement joins TRBV13 to TRBJ2-3, with 7 nucleotides matching TRBD2. Looked up from germline, CDR1 is PRHDT and CDR2 is FYEKMQ (reference sequence). CDR3 length equals 15 residues. The junction had 12 bases not matched to a gene; V was cut back by 5 bases and J by 7 bases. The CDR3, as DNA: TGTGCCAGCAGCACCCCGGGACTACAAGTTAATACGCAGTATTTT. It encodes CASSTPGLQVNTQYF.

The chain uses TRBV15 and TRBJ1-5, with TRBD1 as a possible D gene (6 bases). V gave up 1 base and J gave up 4 bases, with 11 bases separating them. Germline CDR1 and CDR2: LNHNV and YYDKDF (reference sequence). This CDR3 is 15 amino acids long. The CDR3 DNA is TGTGCCACCAGCAGAGCTGGGGGCCAAAATCAGCCCCAGCATTTT. The encoded protein is CATSRAGGQNQPQHF.

The V call is TRBV6-4, the J call TRBJ2-7, with a tentative D call TRBD2 (6 bases). Germline-derived CDR1 and CDR2 are MRHNA and SNTAGT. The V and J ends lost 10 bases and 3 bases respectively, with 28 bases between them. The CDR3 consists of 17 residues. This chain's CDR3 is CANPRRGGEAPFYEQYF. CDR3 in DNA: TGTGCCAACCCCCGCAGAGGTGGGGAGGCCCCCTTCTACGAGCAGTACTTC.

V usage is TRBV18 and J usage is TRBJ2-7, with unresolved D. The germline CDR1 and CDR2 sequences are KGHSH and LQKENI. The CDR3 is made up of 15 amino acids. Trimming left V 3 bases short and J 3 bases short, with 15 bases between. CDR3: CASSPQSGSLYEQYF. CDR3 in DNA: TGTGCCAGCTCACCGCAGAGTGGGTCCCTCTACGAGCAGTACTTC.

This sequence joins TRBV30 and TRBJ1-1; D may be TRBD1 (6 bases). Germline values: CDR1 GTSNPN, CDR2 SVGIG (reference sequence). The CDR3 runs 14 residues. The ends were cut back, 4 bases at V and 0 bases at J, with 12 bases in the middle. The CDR3: CAWNNREMNTEAFF. The CDR3 region has the DNA TGTGCCTGGAATAACAGGGAAATGAACACTGAAGCTTTCTTT.

This chain joins TRBV14 and TRBJ2-7; 11 nucleotides agree with TRBD2. Germline CDR1 and CDR2: SGHDN and FVKESK. This CDR3 comprises 13 residues. With 8 bases clipped from V and 4 bases from J, the junction kept 4 bases outside the gene matches. The CDR3 sequence is CASRLAGGYEQYF. The CDR3 DNA sequence: TGTGCCAGCCGGCTAGCGGGAGGATACGAGCAGTACTTC.

This rearrangement joins TRBV28 to TRBJ2-1; TRBD1 might be the D (5 bases). Germline V gene lookup returns CDR1 MDHEN and CDR2 SYDVKM. V shed 5 bases and J shed 1 base, with 12 bases lying between them. CDR3 length: 15 residues. The CDR3 loop reads CASSIQGRSYNEQFF. The CDR3 nucleotides read TGTGCCAGCAGTATCCAGGGTAGGTCCTACAATGAGCAGTTCTTC.

The chain carries TRBV29-1 and TRBJ2-6; 7 nucleotides line up with TRBD2. The CDR3 sequence is 15 residues long. V shed 4 bases, J shed 0 bases, and the junction held 3 bases outside the gene matches. Germline V gene data show CDR1 as SQVTM and CDR2 as ANQGSEA. CDR3 region: CSVGREGSGANVLTF. In DNA form, the CDR3 reads TGCAGCGTTGGCAGGGAGGGCTCTGGGGCCAACGTCCTGACTTTC. The whole variable domain, filled in from reference TRBV29-1 and TRBJ2-6, reads SAVISQKPSRDICQRGTSLTIQCQVDSQVTMMFWYRQQPGQSLTLIATANQGSEATYESGFVIDKFPISRPNLTFSTLTVSNMSPEDSSIYLCSVGREGSGANVLTFGAGSRLTVL.

V gene TRBV18 combines with J gene TRBJ2-5; 13 bases line up with TRBD2. The J call is in doubt because the DNA end fits TRBJ2-7 better. The CDR3 length is 16 residues. Germline-derived CDR1 and CDR2 are KGHSH and LQKENI. CDR3 in DNA: TGTGCCAGCTCACCACGGACTAGCGGGAGAGGGTACGAGCAGTACTTC. It codes for CASSPRTSGRGYEQYF.

V usage is TRBV5-1 and J usage is TRBJ2-1; 13 bases line up with TRBD2. Germline trimming cut 4 bases from V and 7 bases from J; bases unmatched to any gene: 8. The length of the CDR3 is 16 residues. CDR1 is SGHRS, CDR2 YFSETQ, per germline. The CDR3 region has the DNA TGCGCCAGCAGCATAAGGACTAGCGGGAGAACGAATGAGCAGTTCTTC. Protein sequence: CASSIRTSGRTNEQFF.

The J gene is TRBJ1-5, the V gene TRBV5-1; possible D gene TRBD1, 5 bases. Germline CDR1 reads SGHRS; CDR2 reads YFSETQ. The CDR3 runs to 15 residues. V shed 4 bases and J shed 6 bases, with 17 bases lying between them. As DNA, the CDR3 is TGCGCCAGCAGCCCCGAGGGGAGGGGAGGTCAGCCCCAGCATTTT. It yields the protein CASSPEGRGGQPQHF.

The chain joins TRBV10-2 to TRBJ2-7; the D is unclear. The CDR3 spans 13 residues. The germline CDR1 and CDR2 sequences are WSHSY and SAAADI. Trimming left V 7 bases short and J 2 bases short, with 12 bases between. CDR3: CASNRGGAYEQYF. In DNA form, the CDR3 reads TGCGCCAGCAATCGTGGCGGAGCCTACGAGCAGTACTTC.

The rearrangement links TRBV29-1 to TRBJ2-3; D not certain. V lost 5 bases, J lost 1 base, and 13 bases lay in between. The germline V gene encodes CDR1 SQVTM and CDR2 ANQGSEA. The CDR3 loop spans 14 amino acids. CDR3 in DNA: TGCAGCGTTAGCCTCCAGCTGCGCACAGATACGCAGTATTTT. Translation: CSVSLQLRTDTQYF.